This T cell receptor beta chain was captured by sequencing in a study of T-cell reconstitution after alpha-beta-depleted transplantation in children. Regarding the study as a whole: There were reportedly several hundred expanded graft clones from which alpha-beta T cells came about two months after transplant. T-cell counts and diversity were attributed mostly to newly produced T cells one year after transplant.

This clonotype has at least ten counts. Its antigen is undetermined. This sample's TCRbeta library carried unique molecular identifier barcodes. TCRdb fed the PCR reads into MiXCR, producing one record per CDR3 protein. The table records fewer than 550,000 distinct CDR3 sequences, 10% to 13% of them present only once. Germline CDR1 MGHDK, CDR2 SYGVNS. CDR3 length equals 13 residues. Trimming took 1 base from V and 5 from J, leaving 8 bases between them. This TCR was recovered from a child under 10 years old with inherited bone marrow failure, due to receive a stem cell transplant. Source: PBMCs, taken before TCRalphabeta/CD19-depleted stem cell transplant. The chain has TRBV25-1 and TRBJ2-5; D unclear. The CDR3 spells CASSEFGGETQYF. CDR3 coding DNA: TGTGCCAGCAGTGAATTCGGCGGCGAGACCCAGTACTTC.